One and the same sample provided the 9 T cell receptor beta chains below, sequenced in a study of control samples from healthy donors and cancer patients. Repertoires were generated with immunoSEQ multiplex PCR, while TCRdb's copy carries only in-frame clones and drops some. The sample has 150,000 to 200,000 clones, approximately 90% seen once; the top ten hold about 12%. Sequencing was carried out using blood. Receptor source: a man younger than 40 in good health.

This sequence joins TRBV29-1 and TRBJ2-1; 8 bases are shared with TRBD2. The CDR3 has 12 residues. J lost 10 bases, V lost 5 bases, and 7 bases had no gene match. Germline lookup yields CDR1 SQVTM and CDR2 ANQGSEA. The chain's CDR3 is CSVSQREKEQFF. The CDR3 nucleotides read TGCAGCGTTTCCCAGCGGGAGAAAGAGCAGTTCTTC.

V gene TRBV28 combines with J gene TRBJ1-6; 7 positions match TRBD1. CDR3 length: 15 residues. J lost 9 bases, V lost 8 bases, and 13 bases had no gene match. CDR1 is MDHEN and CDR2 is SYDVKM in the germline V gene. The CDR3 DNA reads TGTGCCAGCCCCCCTCCCACAGGGGAGCCTTCACCCCTCCACTTT. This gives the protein CASPPPTGEPSPLHF.

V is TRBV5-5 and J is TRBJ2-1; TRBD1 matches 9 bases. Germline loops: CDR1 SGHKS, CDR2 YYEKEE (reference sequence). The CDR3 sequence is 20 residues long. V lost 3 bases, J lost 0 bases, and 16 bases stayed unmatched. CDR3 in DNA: TGTGCCAGCAGCTCCCACCCCGGACAGGGGATATTCCTCTCCTACAATGAGCAGTTCTTC. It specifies CASSSHPGQGIFLSYNEQFF.

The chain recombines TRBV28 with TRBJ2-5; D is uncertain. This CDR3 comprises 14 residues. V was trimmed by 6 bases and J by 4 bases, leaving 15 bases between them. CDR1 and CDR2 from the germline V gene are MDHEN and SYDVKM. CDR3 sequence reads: CASRNHAPGETQYF. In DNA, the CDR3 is TGTGCCAGCAGGAATCACGCGCCAGGAGAGACCCAGTACTTC. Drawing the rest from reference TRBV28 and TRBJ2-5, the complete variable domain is DVKVTQSSRYLVKRTGEKVFLECVQDMDHENMFWYRQDPGLGLRLIYFSYDVKMKEKGDIPEGYSVSREKKERFSLILESASTNQTSMYLCASRNHAPGETQYFGPGTRLLVL.

As DNA, the CDR3 is TGTGCTAGTAGCCCTAGCGGCCAAGAGACCCAGTACTTC. It codes for CASSPSGQETQYF. The genes are TRBV12-5 and TRBJ2-5; 7 bases are a match to TRBD2. CDR3 length: 13 amino acids. V was pared by 8 bases and J by 1 base, with 4 bases of the junction left unmatched. Germline CDR1 and CDR2: LGHNT and FRNRAP.

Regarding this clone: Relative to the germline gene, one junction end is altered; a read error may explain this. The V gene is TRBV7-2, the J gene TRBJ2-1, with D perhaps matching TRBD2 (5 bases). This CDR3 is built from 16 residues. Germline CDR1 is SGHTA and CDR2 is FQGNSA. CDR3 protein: CASSFPGIRSSNEQFF. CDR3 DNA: TGTGCCAGCAGCTTCCCCGGGATCAGATCCTCCAATGAGCAGTTCTTC.

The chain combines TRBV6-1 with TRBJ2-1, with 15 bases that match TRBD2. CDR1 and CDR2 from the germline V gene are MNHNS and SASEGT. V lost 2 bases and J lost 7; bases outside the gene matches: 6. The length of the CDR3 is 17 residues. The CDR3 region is CASSERGLAGGQNEQFF. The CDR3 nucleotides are TGTGCCAGCAGTGAAAGGGGACTAGCGGGAGGTCAGAATGAGCAGTTCTTC.

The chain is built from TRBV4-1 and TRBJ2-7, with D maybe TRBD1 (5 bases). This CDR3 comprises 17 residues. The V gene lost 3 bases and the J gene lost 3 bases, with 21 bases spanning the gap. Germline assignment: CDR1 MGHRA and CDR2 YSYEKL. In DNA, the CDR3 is TGCGCCAGCAGCCATTTCCGCCCCGGGCAGGGCCACTACGAGCAGTACTTC. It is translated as CASSHFRPGQGHYEQYF.

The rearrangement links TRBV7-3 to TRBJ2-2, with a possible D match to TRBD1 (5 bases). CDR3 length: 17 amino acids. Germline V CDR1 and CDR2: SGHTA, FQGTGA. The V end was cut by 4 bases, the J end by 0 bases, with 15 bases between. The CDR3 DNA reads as TGTGCCAGCAGCTCCAACTTCAGGGCTGCGAACACCGGGGAGCTGTTTTTT. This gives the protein CASSSNFRAANTGELFF.